This T cell receptor (beta chain) appears in the sequencing data of a study of response to subunit inactivated influenza vaccine. Germline loops: CDR1 GTSNPN, CDR2 SVGIG (reference sequence). V dropped 5 bases and J dropped 6; count of bases not matched to a gene: 15. CDR3 length: 17 amino acids. In TCRdb, the RT-PCR reads were re-called with MiXCR into one record per CDR3 protein. The profile shows about 540,000 distinct CDR3 sequences, approximately 22% of them singletons. The sample was also linked to a second study, of T cells expressing NK-cell markers. This second study notes: 5'RACE template switching with UMIs generated TCR beta cDNA.

This specimen was CD4+ T cells sorted from PBMCs, taken roughly 12 days after vaccination. The clonotype was recovered from a man in his fifties or sixties who received an inactivated influenza vaccine. The rearrangement joins TRBV30 to TRBJ1-5; 11 nucleotides match TRBD1. The CDR3 bases are TGTGCCTGGTCCCGGGACAGGGGGTTGATAGGGAGTCAGCCCCAGCATTTT. It encodes CAWSRDRGLIGSQPQHF.